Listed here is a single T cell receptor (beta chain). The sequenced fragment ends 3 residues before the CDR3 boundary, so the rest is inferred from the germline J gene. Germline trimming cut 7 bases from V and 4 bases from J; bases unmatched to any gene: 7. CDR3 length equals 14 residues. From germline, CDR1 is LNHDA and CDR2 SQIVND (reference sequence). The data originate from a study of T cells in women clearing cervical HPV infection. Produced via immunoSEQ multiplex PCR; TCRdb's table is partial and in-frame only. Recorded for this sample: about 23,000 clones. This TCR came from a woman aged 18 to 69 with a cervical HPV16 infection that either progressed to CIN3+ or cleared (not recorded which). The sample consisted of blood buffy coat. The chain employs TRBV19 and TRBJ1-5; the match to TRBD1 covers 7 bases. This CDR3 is CASINRGGNQPQHF. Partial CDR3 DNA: TGTGCCAGTATTAACAGGGGCGGAAATCAGCCC.